The source of this T cell receptor beta chain is a study of blood T cell repertoires in COVID-19. In the study overall: The United States, Italy and Spain were the sources of the acute and convalescent COVID-19 samples. T cells, B-cell-depleted T cells, or PBMCs provided the cDNA or gDNA that served as material.

Per the authors' pipeline: Estimates of nucleated cell counts were drawn from the amplification of reference gene primers. The method was immunoSEQ multiplex PCR; TCRdb's version includes in-frame clones alone and lacks a portion of them. That table supplies the V and J calls and clone size; D and trimming were determined from the DNA. The sample lists about 80,000 clones; 78% were seen once. This clone was seen just once. The germline V gene encodes CDR1 MDHEN and CDR2 SYDVKM. The CDR3 spans 13 residues. V lost 2 bases to trimming and J lost 5 bases, with 9 bases between them. The TCR sequence derives from a human donor in a cohort sampled during active COVID-19. Sequencing was performed on peripheral blood. The chain recombines TRBV28 with TRBJ1-2; perhaps TRBD1 as D (6 bases). The CDR3 protein is CASSLGQGYGYTF. The CDR3 bases are TGTGCCAGCAGTTTAGGGCAGGGGTATGGCTACACCTTC.